What follows are 17 T cell receptor beta chains derived from one specimen sequenced in a study of T cell responses to AZD1222 COVID-19 vaccine. TCRdb keeps only in-frame clones here, not all; method: immunoSEQ multiplex PCR. The data contain 80,000 to 100,000 clones, approximately 86% of them singletons. The material was peripheral blood, obtained 28 days after the second AZD1222 dose. These TCRs come from an adult who received the AZD1222 COVID-19 vaccine.

This clone was detected a few times. The rearrangement uses TRBV18 and TRBJ1-4; 8 bases are a match to TRBD1. V lost 1 base to trimming and J lost 3 bases; unmatched junction nucleotides: 4. The CDR3 length is 16 residues. The germline V gene has CDR1 KGHSH and CDR2 LQKENI. The CDR3 sequence: CASSPQQGAANEKLFF. The CDR3 coding sequence is TGTGCCAGCTCACCACAGCAGGGGGCAGCTAATGAAAAACTGTTTTTT.

The chain carries TRBV25-1 and TRBJ2-5, with 10 positions matching TRBD2. V lost 7 bases and J lost 5; bases outside the gene matches: 7. CDR1 is MGHDK, CDR2 SYGVNS, per germline. The CDR3 spans 14 residues. The CDR3 loop is CASTTAGGWETQYF. CDR3 sequence (DNA): TGTGCCAGCACCACAGCGGGGGGGTGGGAGACCCAGTACTTC. Variable domain in full (rest from reference TRBV25-1 and TRBJ2-5): EADIYQTPRYLVIGTGKKITLECSQTMGHDKMYWYQQDPGMELHLIHYSYGVNSTEKGDLSSESTVSRIRTEHFPLTLESARPSHTSQYLCASTTAGGWETQYFGPGTRLLVL.

The chain has TRBV28 and TRBJ2-7; TRBD1 agrees at 8 bases. Germline CDR1 reads MDHEN; CDR2 reads SYDVKM. The CDR3 loop spans 15 amino acids. V was clipped by 1 base and J by 7 bases; unmatched bases: 9. CDR3 bases: TGTGCCAGCAGTTTATCTGGCCAGGGGGCGGGGGAGCAGTACTTC. Its protein is CASSLSGQGAGEQYF.

This clone was observed a single time. The CDR3, as DNA: TGTGCCAGCAGTTTTGGCGGCAATGAGCAGTTCTTC. Its translation is CASSFGGNEQFF. The chain has TRBV12-3 or TRBV12-4 and TRBJ2-1; D remains unclear. Trimming cost V 3 bases and J 6 bases, with 6 bases left between them. The CDR3 length is 12 residues.

V and J are TRBV12-3 or TRBV12-4 and TRBJ1-2; TRBD1 aligns across 7 bases. Trimming at V came to 5 bases and at J to 8 bases, leaving 8 bases not matched to a gene. CDR3 length: 13 residues. The CDR3 loop reads CASSDRVLGGYTF. CDR3 coding DNA: TGTGCCAGCAGTGACAGGGTACTTGGGGGCTACACCTTC.

The gene calls are TRBV3-1 (or the pseudogene TRBV3-2) and TRBJ2-1; possibly TRBD1 or TRBD2 for D (5 bases each). V was pared by 0 bases and J by 5 bases, with 14 bases between. Per germline, CDR1 LGHDT and CDR2 YNNKEL (reference sequence). The CDR3 is 16 amino acids. The CDR3 DNA is TGTGCCAGCAGCCAAGATTGGGGGATCCCCGACAATGAGCAGTTCTTC. Translating gives CASSQDWGIPDNEQFF.

Here the CDR3 reads CASSLDRSGYNEQFF. The CDR3 DNA reads as TGTGCCAGCAGCTTAGACAGGAGTGGCTACAATGAGCAGTTCTTC. The chain is built from TRBV7-2 and TRBJ2-1, with D tentatively TRBD1 (5 bases). Trimming removed 1 base at V and 3 bases at J, with 10 bases between. This CDR3 contains 15 residues. Germline lookup yields CDR1 SGHTA and CDR2 FQGNSA.

This sequence joins TRBV30 and TRBJ2-1; possible D gene TRBD2, 6 bases. The V end was cut by 4 bases, the J end by 3 bases, with 16 bases between. CDR3 length equals 15 residues. Germline values: CDR1 GTSNPN, CDR2 SVGIG (reference sequence). As DNA, the CDR3 is TGTGCCTGGACCCCTGGGAGGTCCCTCTACAATGAGCAGTTCTTC. It specifies CAWTPGRSLYNEQFF.

V gene TRBV28 combines with J gene TRBJ2-7, with D unclear. This CDR3 contains 13 residues. CDR1 is MDHEN and CDR2 is SYDVKM in the germline V gene. V was cut by 7 bases and J by 2 bases, with 12 bases left in between. The CDR3 DNA reads TGTGCCAGCAACCCCGGGCTCCCCTACGAGCAGTACTTC. Encoded protein: CASNPGLPYEQYF. The full variable domain, in which reference TRBV28 and TRBJ2-7 provide the parts outside the CDR3, is DVKVTQSSRYLVKRTGEKVFLECVQDMDHENMFWYRQDPGLGLRLIYFSYDVKMKEKGDIPEGYSVSREKKERFSLILESASTNQTSMYLCASNPGLPYEQYFGPGTRLTVT.

This clone was seen a handful of times. DNA of the CDR3: TGTGCCACCAGTGATCCCGGACTAGGAGACACCGGGGAGCTGTTTTTT. It codes for CATSDPGLGDTGELFF. This chain connects TRBV24-1 to TRBJ2-2, with 7 positions matching TRBD2. Germline CDR1 KGHDR, CDR2 SFDVKD. This CDR3 region has 16 residues. The J segment lost 3 bases and the V segment lost 3 bases, leaving 6 bases of the junction unmatched.

CDR3 amino acids: CASSLGGDRGPYGYTF. In DNA, the CDR3 is TGTGCCAGCAGCTTGGGGGGGGACAGGGGACCCTATGGCTACACCTTC. J is TRBJ1-2 and V is TRBV5-4; the match to TRBD1 covers 10 bases. Germline CDR1 and CDR2: SGHNT and YYREEE (reference sequence). Trimming removed 0 bases from V and 4 bases from J; junction bases left unmatched: 6. This CDR3 spans 16 amino acids.

The CDR3 DNA sequence: TGTGCCAGCAGCTCCTCTGGGGCCGGGGAGCAGTACTTC. This codes for CASSSSGAGEQYF. The J gene is TRBJ2-7, the V gene TRBV7-2, with D possibly matching TRBD1 (5 bases). Germline-derived CDR1 and CDR2 are SGHTA and FQGNSA. The CDR3 loop spans 13 amino acids. V lost 4 bases and J lost 7, with 14 bases in between. The full variable domain, in which reference TRBV7-2 and TRBJ2-7 provide the parts outside the CDR3, is GAGVSQSPSNKVTEKGKDVELRCDPISGHTALYWYRQSLGQGLEFLIYFQGNSAPDKSGLPSDRFSAERTGGSVSTLTIQRTQQEDSAVYLCASSSSGAGEQYFGPGTRLTVT.

The chain is built from TRBV2 and TRBJ1-1; a weak D match, TRBD1 (6 bases). This CDR3 is built from 14 residues. Germline CDR1 and CDR2: SNHLY and FYNNEI. The V gene lost 6 bases and the J gene lost 0 bases, with 11 bases spanning the gap. Here the CDR3 reads CASRAQGLNTEAFF. The CDR3 DNA reads as TGTGCCAGCAGAGCACAGGGCTTGAACACTGAAGCTTTCTTT.

This clone is a singleton in its sample. V is TRBV7-8 and J is TRBJ2-7; D possibly corresponds to TRBD1 (6 bases). V was shortened by 5 bases and J by 2 bases, with 16 bases between the two germline ends. From germline, CDR1 is SGHVS and CDR2 FQNEAQ. This CDR3 has 15 residues. The CDR3 protein is CASSPRGTATYEQYF. As DNA, the CDR3 is TGTGCCAGCAGCCCTAGGGGGACGGCCACCTACGAGCAGTACTTC.

The chain links TRBV11-2 to TRBJ2-3; D unclear. V was cut by 2 bases and J by 9 bases, with 6 bases left in between. CDR3 length: 11 residues. Germline-derived CDR1 and CDR2 are SGHAT and FQNNGV. The CDR3 DNA follows: TGTGCCAGCAGCTTACCAGGCACGCAGTATTTT. Amino acids: CASSLPGTQYF.

This rearrangement joins TRBV12-3 or TRBV12-4 to TRBJ1-1; D might be TRBD1 (6 bases). V lost 6 bases and J lost 1, with 9 bases in between. CDR3 length: 13 amino acids. The CDR3 reads CASSPTGNTEAFF. Written as DNA, the CDR3 is TGTGCCAGCAGCCCGACAGGGAACACTGAAGCTTTCTTT.

The J gene is TRBJ2-7, the V gene TRBV7-2, with 9 bases lining up with TRBD1. The length of the CDR3 is 16 residues. Trimming removed 2 bases from V and 2 bases from J; junction bases left unmatched: 7. Germline-derived CDR1 and CDR2 are SGHTA and FQGNSA. The CDR3 loop reads CASSLTGGQGTYEQYF. CDR3 DNA sequence: TGTGCCAGCAGCTTAACCGGGGGACAGGGAACCTACGAGCAGTACTTC.